Presented here are 8 T cell receptor beta chains from one specimen sequenced in a study of OX40 agonist ivuxolimab in advanced cancers. Repertoires were generated with immunoSEQ multiplex PCR, while TCRdb's copy carries only in-frame clones and drops some. The sample lists some 90,000 clones, more than 85% occurring once. The sample was CD4+ or CD8+ T cells sorted from blood, taken in a trial of the OX40 agonist ivuxolimab. The source is an adult with an advanced solid tumor such as melanoma, head and neck, liver or kidney cancer.

The rearrangement joins TRBV29-1 to TRBJ2-1; possibly TRBD2 for D (5 bases). Trimming removed 3 bases at V and 8 bases at J, with 17 bases between. The CDR3 loop spans 14 amino acids. CDR1 is SQVTM, CDR2 ANQGSEA, per germline. CDR3 sequence (DNA): TGCAGCGTTGAGACGACTACAGAGAACCATGAGCAGTTCTTC. This gives the protein CSVETTTENHEQFF.

The rearrangement links TRBV10-3 to TRBJ1-1; tentatively, D is TRBD1 (5 bases). The V gene's germline CDR1 is ENHRY and CDR2 SYGVKD. V gave up 6 bases and J gave up 1 base, with 6 bases separating them. CDR3 length: 12 amino acids. The CDR3 bases are TGTGCCATCAGACAGGAGAACACTGAAGCTTTCTTT. Amino acids: CAIRQENTEAFF.

The DNA for the CDR3 is TGCAGCGTAATCCTTAATAGTGAGCAGTTCTTC. Protein: CSVILNSEQFF. The genes are TRBV29-1 and TRBJ2-1; unclear D gene. Trimming pared 6 bases from V and 9 bases from J, leaving 12 bases between. The germline CDR1 and CDR2 sequences are SQVTM and ANQGSEA. The CDR3 consists of 11 residues.

The gene calls are TRBV27 and TRBJ2-3; the D gene could be TRBD1 or TRBD2 (5 bases each). The V end lost 4 bases, the J end lost 2 bases, and 13 bases lay between the germline ends. Germline V gives CDR1 MNHEY, CDR2 SMNVEV (reference sequence). CDR3 size: 15 residues. Here the CDR3 reads CASSSIGATTDTQYF. CDR3 nucleotides: TGTGCCAGCAGTTCTATCGGGGCCACCACAGATACGCAGTATTTT.

Note on this clone: The same CDR3 is also encoded by other DNA sequences in this sample. The gene calls are TRBV5-1 and TRBJ2-7, with TRBD1 matching 7 bases. Germline V gives CDR1 SGHRS, CDR2 YFSETQ. The CDR3 consists of 14 residues. Losses at the gene ends were 0 bases for V and 3 bases for J; bases not matched to a gene: 3. DNA of the CDR3: TGCGCCAGCAGCTTGGGATCAGGGGGCTACGAGCAGTACTTC. Protein sequence: CASSLGSGGYEQYF.

V gene TRBV7-9 combines with J gene TRBJ1-1, with D maybe TRBD1 (6 bases). CDR3 length: 14 residues. CDR1 is SEHNR, CDR2 FQNEAQ, per germline (reference sequence). Trimming removed 5 bases at V and 5 bases at J, with 15 bases between. The CDR3 coding sequence is TGTGCCAGCAGCCCGCCGAGGGGGAAGACTGAAGCTTTCTTT. It is translated as CASSPPRGKTEAFF.

The CDR3 region has the DNA TGTGCCAGCAGCGTCGGGACCTCCTACGAGCAGTACTTC. Translation gives CASSVGTSYEQYF. This sequence joins TRBV9 and TRBJ2-7; D may match TRBD1 or TRBD2 (5 bases each). This CDR3 spans 13 amino acids. Trimming shortened V by 2 bases and J by 0 bases, and 6 bases separated the two germline ends. Per the germline V gene, CDR1 is SGDLS and CDR2 is YYNGEE.

Here the CDR3 DNA reads TGTGCCAGCAGAGACGATCTGAACACTGAAGCTTTCTTT. This encodes CASRDDLNTEAFF. The chain employs TRBV6-4 and TRBJ1-1; D gene unclear. CDR1 and CDR2 (germline): MRHNA, SNTAGT. The V end lost 6 bases, the J end lost 0 bases, and 8 bases lay between the germline ends. The CDR3 spans 13 residues.